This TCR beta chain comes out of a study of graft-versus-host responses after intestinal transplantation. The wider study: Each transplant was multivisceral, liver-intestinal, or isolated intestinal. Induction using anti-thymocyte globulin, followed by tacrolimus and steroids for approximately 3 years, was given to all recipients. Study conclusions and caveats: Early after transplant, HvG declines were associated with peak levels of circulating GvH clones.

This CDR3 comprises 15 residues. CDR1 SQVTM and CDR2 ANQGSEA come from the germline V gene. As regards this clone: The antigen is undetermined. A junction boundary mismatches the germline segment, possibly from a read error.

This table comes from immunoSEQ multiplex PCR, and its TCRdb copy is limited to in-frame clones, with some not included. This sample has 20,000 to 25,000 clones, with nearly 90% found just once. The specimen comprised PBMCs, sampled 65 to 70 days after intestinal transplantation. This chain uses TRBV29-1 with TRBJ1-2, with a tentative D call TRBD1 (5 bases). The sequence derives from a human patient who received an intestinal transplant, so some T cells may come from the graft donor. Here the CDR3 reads CSIDWWNRLDYGYTF. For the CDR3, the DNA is TGCAGCATTGATTGGTGGAACAGGCTGGACTATGGCTACACCTTC.